A single sample is the source of the 8 T cell receptor beta chains below, sequenced in a study of T cell responses to AZD1222 COVID-19 vaccine. Profiled with immunoSEQ multiplex PCR; TCRdb holds only in-frame clones, not every one. Of roughly 150,000 clones in the sample, roughly 94% were seen once. Sequenced material: peripheral blood, taken 28 days after the second AZD1222 dose. These receptors were taken from an adult who received the AZD1222 COVID-19 vaccine.

The genes are TRBV5-1 and TRBJ1-1; no definite D call. Germline assignment: CDR1 SGHRS and CDR2 YFSETQ. Deletions cut 0 bases from V and 4 bases from J, with 10 bases between. The CDR3 spans 14 residues. Here the CDR3 DNA reads TGCGCCAGCAGCTTGGCTCTCAACCCCACTGAAGCTTTCTTT. It yields the protein CASSLALNPTEAFF.

This sequence joins TRBV12-3 or TRBV12-4 and TRBJ2-4; unclear D gene. The V and J ends lost 0 bases and 8 bases respectively, with 8 bases between them. CDR3 length: 13 residues. This CDR3 reads CASSLALEDIQYF. The CDR3 DNA reads TGTGCCAGCAGTTTAGCCCTAGAGGACATTCAGTACTTC.

The table lists this clone with a count of one. V usage is TRBV30 and J usage is TRBJ1-1; no clear D. The V gene's germline CDR1 is GTSNPN and CDR2 SVGIG (reference sequence). The V and J ends lost 1 base and 1 base respectively, with 4 bases between them. This CDR3 comprises 12 residues. CDR3: CAWSDPNTEAFF. The CDR3 DNA reads as TGTGCCTGGAGTGATCCGAACACTGAAGCTTTCTTT.

This sequence joins TRBV2 and TRBJ1-1; a possible D gene is TRBD1 (6 bases). V was trimmed by 6 bases and J by 8 bases, leaving 16 bases between them. This CDR3 contains 13 residues. CDR1 SNHLY and CDR2 FYNNEI come from the germline V gene. CDR3 in DNA: TGTGCCAGCAGATCGACAGGCTTCCGGGAAGCTTTCTTT. Its protein product is CASRSTGFREAFF. Combining the CDR3 with reference TRBV2 and TRBJ1-1 gives the whole variable domain EPEVTQTPSHQVTQMGQEVILRCVPISNHLYFYWYRQILGQKVEFLVSFYNNEISEKSEIFDDQFSVERPDGSNFTLKIRSTKLEDSAMYFCASRSTGFREAFFGQGTRLTVV.

This clone was observed a single time. The chain combines TRBV7-6 with TRBJ1-4; the D gene is possibly TRBD1 (6 bases). The CDR3 is 14 residues long. CDR1 is SGHVS and CDR2 is FNYEAQ in the germline V gene. The V and J ends lost 4 bases and 6 bases respectively, with 12 bases between them. In nucleotides, the CDR3 is TGTGCCAGCAGCTACGGGGGGGCATATGAAAAACTGTTTTTT. The encoded protein is CASSYGGAYEKLFF.

This sequence joins TRBV6-2 or TRBV6-3 and TRBJ1-2; no clear D gene. The germline gives CDR1 MNHEY, CDR2 SVGEGT. Trimming cost V 2 bases and J 8 bases, with 9 bases left between them. There are 12 residues in the CDR3. The CDR3, as DNA: TGTGCCAGCAGTTACCCTCTCGGGGGCTACACCTTC. It codes for CASSYPLGGYTF.

The V gene is TRBV7-9, the J gene TRBJ1-3; no firm D call. This CDR3 has 13 residues. The germline CDR1 and CDR2 sequences are SEHNR and FQNEAQ (reference sequence). The V end was cut by 1 base, the J end by 7 bases, with 8 bases between. The CDR3 DNA reads TGTGCCAGCAGCTTAGTTCTCGGTAACACCATATATTTT. The encoded protein is CASSLVLGNTIYF.

The CDR3 reads CASSYFWTGSYEQYF. DNA of the CDR3: TGTGCCAGCAGTTACTTTTGGACAGGGTCCTACGAGCAGTACTTC. The chain uses TRBV6-2 or TRBV6-3 and TRBJ2-7; 8 bases fit TRBD1. The CDR3 has 15 residues. V shed 1 base, J shed 1 base, and the junction held 3 bases outside the gene matches. Germline V gene sequence: CDR1 MNHEY, CDR2 SVGEGT.